Listed below are T cell receptor beta chains from one sample, sequenced in a study of technical replicates of blood from a few donors. Sequencing used immunoSEQ multiplex PCR; TCRdb keeps in-frame clones, though not all of them. The sample includes 95,000 or so clones, about 95% of them seen just once. The sequenced material came from T cells isolated from PBMCs. The receptor set was obtained from a human donor in good health. The CDR3 runs from the conserved cysteine through the conserved F or W. D genes are given only for firm matches. The size field is filled for only some rows; it gives once, few, many or a size class.

length	V	D	size	J	DNA	CDR3
15	TRBV9	TRBD1	NA	TRBJ2-7	TGTGCCAGCAGCCCCAATGGACAGGGGGGAGACGAGCAGTACTTC	CASSPNGQGGDEQYF
14	TRBV29-1	TRBD1	NA	TRBJ2-5	TGCAGCGTTATCCGGGACAGGGGCCCGGAGACCCAGTACTTC	CSVIRDRGPETQYF
15	TRBV27	NA	NA	TRBJ1-1	TGTGCCAGCAGCTTTAAAGGACACTGGAAATCTGAAGCTTTCTTT	CASSFKGHWKSEAFF
16	TRBV7-2	NA	once	TRBJ2-3	TGTGCCAGCAGCTTGCAGTCTGATTCTAGCACAGATACGCAGTATTTT	CASSLQSDSSTDTQYF
16	TRBV27	TRBD1	NA	TRBJ1-2	TGTGCCAGCAGTTTATCTTGGGACAGGGGGGGATATGGCTACACCTTC	CASSLSWDRGGYGYTF
15	TRBV9	TRBD1	NA	TRBJ2-7	TGTGCCAGCAGCGCCTCCGGGACAGGGGGCTCCGAGCAGTACTTC	CASSASGTGGSEQYF
18	TRBV25-1	NA	NA	TRBJ1-2	TGTGCCAGCAGTGACCCCTCAAGGGCAGGGCCAAGCCCCTATGGCTACACCTTC	CASSDPSRAGPSPYGYTF
15	TRBV28	TRBD2	NA	TRBJ2-3	TGTGCCAGCAGCCCTGGGGGCGGGAGGTACGATACGCAGTATTTT	CASSPGGGRYDTQYF
15	TRBV6-5	TRBD1	NA	TRBJ1-3	TGTGCCAGCCAGGAAGACAGGGGGGTCGGAAACACCATATATTTT	CASQEDRGVGNTIYF
13	TRBV18	NA	NA	TRBJ1-1	TGTGCCAGCTCAGCCTACGGGGACACTGAAGCTTTCTTT	CASSAYGDTEAFF
17	TRBV5-8	TRBD2	NA	TRBJ2-2	TGTGCCAGCAGCCTGCTAGCGGGAGGGCCTTGGACCGGGGAGCTGTTTTTT	CASSLLAGGPWTGELFF
14	TRBV13	NA	NA	TRBJ2-5	TGTGCCAGCAGCTTAGTTCGGAGGCCAGAGACCCAGTACTTC	CASSLVRRPETQYF
13	TRBV6-5	TRBD1	NA	TRBJ1-1	TGTGCCATCGGTAACAGGGGTTCCACTGAAGCTTTCTTT	CAIGNRGSTEAFF
11	TRBV10-1	NA	NA	TRBJ1-5	TGCGCCAGCAGTGGTGAGCGGCCCCAGCATTTT	CASSGERPQHF
16	TRBV7-9	NA	NA	TRBJ1-1	TGTGCCAGCAGCCGTACCGGGGGGCTCGCAAACACTGAAGCTTTCTTT	CASSRTGGLANTEAFF
15	TRBV11-3	TRBD1	NA	TRBJ1-1	TGTGCCAGCAGCCGTAGACAGGGGGTAAACACTGAAGCTTTCTTT	CASSRRQGVNTEAFF
13	TRBV2	NA	NA	TRBJ2-7	TGTGCCAGCAATCCGGAGGACTCCTTCGAGCAGTACTTC	CASNPEDSFEQYF
14	TRBV27	TRBD1	once	TRBJ2-7	TGTGCCAGCAGTTTCCACAGGGGGGACTACGAGCAGTACTTC	CASSFHRGDYEQYF
12	TRBV6-5	NA	NA	TRBJ2-2	TGTGCCATCGGGGGTTACACCGGGGAGCTGTTTTTT	CAIGGYTGELFF
14	TRBV11-2	NA	NA	TRBJ2-7	TGTGCCAGCAGCTTAGGGCCGGGTTCCTACGAGCAGTACTTC	CASSLGPGSYEQYF
19	TRBV7-2	TRBD1	NA	TRBJ2-7	TGTGCCAGCAGTCGACGGATGGGGACAGAGGACTTCAGAAGCTACGAGCAGTACTTC	CASSRRMGTEDFRSYEQYF
13	TRBV30	TRBD2	NA	TRBJ2-7	TGTGCCTGGATTCTAGCGGGTTCCTACGAGCAGTACTTC	CAWILAGSYEQYF
15	TRBV2	NA	NA	TRBJ2-3	TGTGCCAGCAGTGATTTCACAGGGAGGGCAGATACGCAGTATTTT	CASSDFTGRADTQYF
16	TRBV27	TRBD2	NA	TRBJ2-1	TGTGCCAGCAGTTACCTAGCGGGGGGGTCCTACAATGAGCAGTTCTTC	CASSYLAGGSYNEQFF
15	TRBV30	NA	once	TRBJ2-3	TGTGCCTGGAGTGAGGTTGGTGGGAGACTAGATACGCAGTATTTT	CAWSEVGGRLDTQYF
13	TRBV5-1	NA	NA	TRBJ1-1	TGCGCCAGCAGCTTAGAGGTGGACACTGAAGCTTTCTTT	CASSLEVDTEAFF
17	TRBV7-2	NA	NA	TRBJ1-4	TGTGCCAGCAGCTTAAGAGCTGTACCTCTTTCTAATGAAAAACTGTTTTTT	CASSLRAVPLSNEKLFF
16	TRBV4-2	NA	NA	TRBJ2-7	TGTGCCAGCAGCCAAGAACTATCGCCAGTTTTGAACGAGCAGTACTTC	CASSQELSPVLNEQYF
13	TRBV7-3	NA	once	TRBJ1-1	TGTGCCAGCAGCTTGGAGGGGAACACTGAAGCTTTCTTT	CASSLEGNTEAFF
14	TRBV2	TRBD1	NA	TRBJ2-7	TGTGCCAGCAGTGCGGACAGGGGTTCCTACGAGCAGTACTTC	CASSADRGSYEQYF
13	TRBV4-3	TRBD1	NA	TRBJ1-2	TGCGCCAGCAGCCCTGGACAGGGGTATCAGAGGACCTTC	CASSPGQGYQRTF
15	TRBV9	NA	NA	TRBJ2-5	TGTGCCAGCAGCGTTGGGGGAGGCGAACAAGAGACCCAGTACTTC	CASSVGGGEQETQYF
16	TRBV7-2	NA	NA	TRBJ1-2	TGTGCCAGCAGCTTAATTGGAGCAGGGGAAGGGGATGGCTACACCTTC	CASSLIGAGEGDGYTF
16	TRBV19	NA	NA	TRBJ2-4	TGTGCCAGTACCCTGGGGCAAACCTTAGCCAAAAACATTCAGTACTTC	CASTLGQTLAKNIQYF
13	TRBV6-5	NA	NA	TRBJ2-1	TGTGCCAGCACGTCGGGGTCCTACAATGAGCAGTTCTTC	CASTSGSYNEQFF
14	TRBV6-1	NA	once	TRBJ1-3	TGTGCCAGCCGCCCCACAGGGCCCGGAAACACCATATATTTT	CASRPTGPGNTIYF
15	TRBV5-1	TRBD2	NA	TRBJ2-1	TGCGCCAGCAGCTTGGAACTAGCGGGGAACAATGAGCAGTTCTTC	CASSLELAGNNEQFF
15	TRBV27	NA	NA	TRBJ1-1	TGTGCCAGCAGTTTACTTCAGGGAACTCTCACTGAAGCTTTCTTT	CASSLLQGTLTEAFF
11	TRBV20-1	NA	few	TRBJ1-1	TGCAGTGCTCTTTGGAACACTGAAGCTTTCTTT	CSALWNTEAFF
13	TRBV7-3	NA	NA	TRBJ2-7	TGTGCCAGCGTTACCGGGAGAACTCACGAGCAGTACTTC	CASVTGRTHEQYF
17	TRBV4-2	TRBD1	NA	TRBJ1-5	TGTGCCAGCAGCCAAGGGGGTCCTGACAGGGTCCCCCAGCCCCAGCATTTT	CASSQGGPDRVPQPQHF
14	TRBV7-2	TRBD2	NA	TRBJ2-1	TGTGCCAGCAGTTTGACTAGCGGCTACAATGAGCAGTTCTTC	CASSLTSGYNEQFF
13	TRBV10-1	NA	medium-sized	TRBJ1-1	TGCGCCAGCAGTGAGTCAGGAGGGGTCAAAGCTTTCTTT	CASSESGGVKAFF
18	TRBV28	TRBD2	NA	TRBJ2-2	TGTGCCAGCAGTTCCCCAGGGCTAGCGGGGCTGAACACCGGGGAGCTGTTTTTT	CASSSPGLAGLNTGELFF
12	TRBV5-4	NA	NA	TRBJ2-7	TGTGCCAGCAACGAGGGATCCTACGAGCAGTACTTC	CASNEGSYEQYF
15	TRBV6-1	NA	few	TRBJ1-2	TGTGCCAGCAGTGAAGGGGGGCGCGGAATAGATGGCTACACCTTC	CASSEGGRGIDGYTF
13	TRBV5-1	NA	NA	TRBJ2-3	TGCGCCAGCTGTTTTAGCGGAGCAGATACGCAGTATTTT	CASCFSGADTQYF
14	TRBV28	NA	NA	TRBJ1-1	TGTGCCAGCATCCTTGAAACAGCGAACACTGAAGCTTTCTTT	CASILETANTEAFF
14	TRBV9	NA	NA	TRBJ2-7	TGTGCCAGCAGCGTCAGTACAGGACCCTACGAGCAGTACTTC	CASSVSTGPYEQYF
14	TRBV7-3	NA	NA	TRBJ1-2	TGTGCCAGCAGCCTTGACAGACAGAACTATGGCTACACCTTC	CASSLDRQNYGYTF